This TCR beta chain was identified in a study of T-cell memory formation after mild COVID-19. Study-level findings and limits: Balance between CD4 and CD8 was seen in clones contracting day 15 to 85, and a CD4+ lean was seen in later expanders. Within pre-infection memory, some responding clones were found, suggesting cross-reactive memory joined. Researchers report contracting CD4+ clones mostly in CM and EM, with CD8+ clones in EMRA.

Sample barcodes and UMIs were carried by the TCR alpha and TCR beta cDNA libraries that 5'RACE generated with constant-segment primers. In TCRdb, the 5' RACE reads were re-called with MiXCR into one record per CDR3 protein. The sample carries 280,000 or so distinct CDR3 sequences, approximately 8% recorded once. About this clonotype itself: Antigen unknown.

The CDR3 is made up of 13 amino acids. Between the trimmed V and J ends, which lost 8 bases and 1 base, there was a span of 12 bases. Germline V gene data show CDR1 as KGHSH and CDR2 as LQKENI. The origin of this receptor is a young man who had mild COVID-19 (a few samples of this study predate the infection). Cell type and time point are not known. This chain joins TRBV18 and TRBJ2-7; TRBD2 might be the D (5 bases). Sequenced input: PBMCs or a T cell subset sorted from them (not recorded which). The CDR3 loop is CASLLEGSYEQYF. The CDR3 DNA follows: TGTGCCAGCCTCCTCGAGGGTTCCTACGAGCAGTACTTC.